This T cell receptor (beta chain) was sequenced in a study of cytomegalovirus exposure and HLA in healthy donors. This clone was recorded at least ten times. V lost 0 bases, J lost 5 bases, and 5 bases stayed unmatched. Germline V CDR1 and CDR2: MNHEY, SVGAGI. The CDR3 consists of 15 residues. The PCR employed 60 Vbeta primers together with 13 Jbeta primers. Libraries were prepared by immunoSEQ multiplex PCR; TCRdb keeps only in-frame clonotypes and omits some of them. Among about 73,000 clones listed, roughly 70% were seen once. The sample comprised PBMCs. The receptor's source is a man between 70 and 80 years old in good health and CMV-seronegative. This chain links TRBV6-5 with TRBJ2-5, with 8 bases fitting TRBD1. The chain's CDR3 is CASSYSPDRAETQYF. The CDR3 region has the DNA TGTGCCAGCAGTTACTCGCCGGACAGGGCTGAGACCCAGTACTTC.